The 29 T cell receptor beta chains in this list originate from one sample, sequenced in a study of blood T cell repertoires in COVID-19. The assay was immunoSEQ multiplex PCR, and TCRdb's table has in-frame clones only and misses some. The data show approximately 500,000 clones, with approximately 88% seen just once and about 8% held by the top ten. The specimen was peripheral blood. Receptors originate from a woman aged 45-65 years with COVID-19, enrolled during active disease.

V usage is TRBV28 and J usage is TRBJ1-4; D unclear. Germline assignment: CDR1 MDHEN and CDR2 SYDVKM. Trimming removed 1 base at V and 7 bases at J, with 7 bases between. This CDR3 region has 13 residues. In DNA form, the CDR3 reads TGTGCCAGCAGTTTATTTCGTCGTGAAAAACTGTTTTTT. It encodes CASSLFRREKLFF.

The rearrangement uses TRBV27 and TRBJ2-7; TRBD2 might be the D (5 bases). The CDR3 runs to 14 residues. Germline CDR1 and CDR2: MNHEY and SMNVEV (reference sequence). V dropped 3 bases and J dropped 4 bases, with 13 bases sitting between them. The chain's CDR3 is CASSFRDQSYEQYF. CDR3 bases: TGTGCCAGCAGTTTCCGGGATCAGTCGTACGAGCAGTACTTC.

The chain combines TRBV24-1 with TRBJ2-5, with no clear D. The V end was cut by 3 bases, the J end by 5 bases, with 12 bases between. The V gene's germline CDR1 is KGHDR and CDR2 SFDVKD. The CDR3 spans 14 residues. The CDR3 DNA follows: TGTGCCACCAGTGATACCATGATGAGTGAGACCCAGTACTTC. It translates to CATSDTMMSETQYF.

The DNA of the CDR3 is TGTGCCAGCAGTGACTCGGGGAGGGACGGCTACACCTTC. Its protein product is CASSDSGRDGYTF. The J gene is TRBJ1-2, the V gene TRBV6-4; a weak D match, TRBD1 (5 bases). In germline, CDR1 is MRHNA, CDR2 SNTAGT. V was cut by 0 bases and J by 8 bases, with 10 bases left in between. The CDR3 runs to 13 residues.

V and J are TRBV6-2 or TRBV6-3 and TRBJ2-2; D not resolved. The germline gives CDR1 MNHEY, CDR2 SVGEGT. V lost 2 bases to trimming and J lost 7 bases, with 14 bases between them. The CDR3 sequence is 15 residues long. The DNA of the CDR3 is TGTGCCAGCAGTTACGCCGGGTCCGTGAACGGGGAGCTGTTTTTT. As protein: CASSYAGSVNGELFF.

The chain has TRBV10-1 and TRBJ2-2; D perhaps matches TRBD2 (6 bases). The germline V and J ends were trimmed by 0 bases and 8 bases, with 7 bases remaining between them. The CDR3 spans 13 residues. CDR1 WNHNN and CDR2 SYGVQD come from the germline V gene (reference sequence). The CDR3 DNA reads TGCGCCAGCAGTGAGTCAGGACTAGGGGAGCTGTTTTTT. Protein sequence: CASSESGLGELFF.

This chain's CDR3 is CASSRGGPAYEQYF. The CDR3 DNA follows: TGCGCCAGCAGTCGCGGGGGCCCCGCGTACGAGCAGTACTTC. This sequence joins TRBV5-1 and TRBJ2-7, with D perhaps matching TRBD2 (7 bases). The CDR3 spans 14 residues. V lost 5 bases to trimming and J lost 4 bases, with 16 bases between them. Germline assignment: CDR1 SGHRS and CDR2 YFSETQ.

The rearrangement uses TRBV5-1 and TRBJ1-4; unclear D gene. V was shortened by 6 bases and J by 4 bases, with 13 bases between the two germline ends. The CDR3 runs to 14 residues. Germline-derived CDR1 and CDR2 are SGHRS and YFSETQ. CDR3 amino acids: CASTTDGINEKLFF. The CDR3 nucleotides are TGCGCCAGCACCACGGACGGGATTAATGAAAAACTGTTTTTT.

This clone was detected only once. The chain recombines TRBV11-2 with TRBJ2-1; D is uncertain. This CDR3 has 15 amino acids. The germline V gene has CDR1 SGHAT and CDR2 FQNNGV. V lost 1 base to trimming and J lost 0 bases, with 7 bases between them. CDR3 protein: CASSLGGSSYNEQFF. For the CDR3, the DNA is TGTGCCAGCAGCTTAGGTGGCAGCTCCTACAATGAGCAGTTCTTC.

The chain couples TRBV18 to TRBJ2-1; TRBD1 agrees at 7 bases. The CDR3 has 16 amino acids. The J segment lost 5 bases and the V segment lost 1 base, leaving 8 bases of the junction unmatched. Germline V gene sequence: CDR1 KGHSH, CDR2 LQKENI. DNA of the CDR3: TGTGCCAGCTCACCACTCCCGGGACAGATAAACAATGAGCAGTTCTTC. Translated: CASSPLPGQINNEQFF.

CDR3 sequence reads: CSVEGGKNIQYF. The CDR3 nucleotides are TGCAGCGTTGAAGGAGGAAAAAACATTCAGTACTTC. The rearrangement links TRBV29-1 to TRBJ2-4, with no clear D. Germline V CDR1 and CDR2: SQVTM, ANQGSEA. V was clipped by 1 base and J by 4 bases, with 5 bases between them. The CDR3 runs to 12 residues.

The chain is built from TRBV6-5 and TRBJ1-5; maybe TRBD1 (6 bases). The V gene lost 9 bases and the J gene lost 0 bases, with 15 bases spanning the gap. The CDR3 sequence is 15 residues long. Germline CDR1 and CDR2: MNHEY and SVGAGI. CDR3 DNA: TGTGCCAGTGGACAGACCTTTTATAGCAATCAGCCCCAGCATTTT. This codes for CASGQTFYSNQPQHF.

V and J are TRBV9 and TRBJ2-5; 10 nucleotides match TRBD2. The CDR3 extends over 14 amino acids. Per germline, CDR1 SGDLS and CDR2 YYNGEE. The J segment lost 0 bases and the V segment lost 5 bases, leaving 1 base of the junction unmatched. The CDR3 spells CASSSGGYQETQYF. CDR3 coding DNA: TGTGCCAGCAGTAGCGGGGGGTACCAAGAGACCCAGTACTTC.

This sequence joins TRBV2 and TRBJ1-1; 10 bases fit TRBD1. V dropped 6 bases and J dropped 3; count of bases not matched to a gene: 10. Looked up from germline, CDR1 is SNHLY and CDR2 is FYNNEI. The CDR3 is 16 amino acids. The CDR3 bases are TGTGCCAGCAGCTTCCGGGACAGGGGAGGTGACACTGAAGCTTTCTTT. It yields the protein CASSFRDRGGDTEAFF.

CDR3 coding DNA: TGTGCCAGCAGCTTAGGGCCAGCGGGGGTCAATGAGCAGTTCTTC. Translation gives CASSLGPAGVNEQFF. This chain links TRBV7-3 with TRBJ2-1, with 8 bases fitting TRBD2. Germline assignment: CDR1 SGHTA and CDR2 FQGTGA. J gave up 6 bases and V 2 bases, and 6 bases lay outside the gene matches. This CDR3 region has 15 residues.

The sample holds one count of this clone. The gene calls are TRBV30 and TRBJ1-1, with TRBD1 as a possible D gene (6 bases). The CDR3 covers 14 residues. Germline lookup yields CDR1 GTSNPN and CDR2 SVGIG (reference sequence). Between the trimmed V and J ends, which lost 0 bases and 5 bases, there was a span of 13 bases. This CDR3 reads CAWSVPGVGTEAFF. The CDR3 DNA sequence: TGTGCCTGGAGTGTACCAGGGGTGGGGACTGAAGCTTTCTTT.

This clone turned up a few times. The rearrangement links TRBV11-2 to TRBJ1-1; TRBD1 might be the D (5 bases). The V end was cut by 5 bases, the J end by 5 bases, with 15 bases between. CDR1 is SGHAT, CDR2 FQNNGV, per germline. CDR3 length: 14 residues. The CDR3 DNA reads as TGTGCCAGCAGCCTCAGGGTAAGGGAAACTGAAGCTTTCTTT. Encoded protein: CASSLRVRETEAFF.

The chain has TRBV20-1 and TRBJ2-3, with TRBD2 as a possible D gene (5 bases). Germline CDR1 and CDR2: DFQATT and SNEGSKA (reference sequence). This CDR3 has 15 residues. V was shortened by 3 bases and J by 2 bases, with 15 bases between the two germline ends. Here the CDR3 DNA reads TGCAGTGCTAGTAAGCGAGAGGGAAACACAGATACGCAGTATTTT. Translating it yields CSASKREGNTDTQYF.

This sequence joins TRBV2 and TRBJ1-1; perhaps TRBD1 as D (6 bases). This CDR3 is built from 18 residues. V lost 2 bases to trimming and J lost 1 base, with 20 bases between them. The germline CDR1 and CDR2 sequences are SNHLY and FYNNEI. The CDR3 DNA sequence: TGTGCCAGCAGTGAAACTTTCCGGCGGGGGGCGGGGAACACTGAAGCTTTCTTT. This encodes CASSETFRRGAGNTEAFF.

The J gene is TRBJ2-5, the V gene TRBV19, with D tentatively TRBD1 (6 bases). Germline-derived CDR1 and CDR2 are LNHDA and SQIVND (reference sequence). Trimming shortened V by 3 bases and J by 2 bases, and 10 bases separated the two germline ends. The CDR3 totals 14 residues. For the CDR3, the DNA is TGTGCCAGTAGTATGGGGGCAGCTCAAGAGACCCAGTACTTC. This gives the protein CASSMGAAQETQYF. The variable domain in full, with the rest retrieved from reference TRBV19 and TRBJ2-5, is DGGITQSPKYLFRKEGQNVTLSCEQNLNHDAMYWYRQDPGQGLRLIYYSQIVNDFQKGDIAEGYSVSREKKESFPLTVTSAQKNPTAFYLCASSMGAAQETQYFGPGTRLLVL.

This chain joins TRBV5-8 and TRBJ2-1, with TRBD2 matching 9 bases. This CDR3 is built from 15 residues. The trim removed 3 bases at V and 9 bases at J, leaving 10 bases unmatched. Germline values: CDR1 SGHTS, CDR2 YDEGEE. CDR3 amino acids: CASSSGTSIYLEQFF. CDR3 bases: TGTGCCAGCAGCTCCGGGACTAGCATTTACCTTGAGCAGTTCTTC.

This chain links TRBV5-4 with TRBJ2-1; 9 bases line up with TRBD2. The CDR3 is 15 amino acids. Germline trimming cut 0 bases from V and 5 bases from J; bases unmatched to any gene: 3. The germline V gene has CDR1 SGHNT and CDR2 YYREEE (reference sequence). Here the CDR3 DNA reads TGTGCCAGCAGCTTGGATAGCGGGGGACACAATGAGCAGTTCTTC. Translation: CASSLDSGGHNEQFF.

J is TRBJ1-2 and V is TRBV20-1; the match to TRBD1 covers 9 bases. Germline CDR1 reads DFQATT; CDR2 reads SNEGSKA (reference sequence). The CDR3 totals 11 residues. Losses at the gene ends were 7 bases for V and 8 bases for J; bases not matched to a gene: 5. The CDR3 coding sequence is TGCAGTGTTAGGACAGGGGTAGGCTACACCTTC. Protein: CSVRTGVGYTF.

The chain links TRBV7-9 to TRBJ2-1; weak D call: TRBD2 (5 bases). The CDR3 contains 17 residues. Trimming shortened V by 4 bases and J by 8 bases, and 24 bases separated the two germline ends. Germline V CDR1 and CDR2: SEHNR, FQNEAQ (reference sequence). CDR3 loop: CASSSSGLGVRSHEQFF. CDR3 DNA sequence: TGTGCCAGCAGCTCCTCGGGGTTAGGCGTTCGAAGCCATGAGCAGTTCTTC.

V and J are TRBV7-6 and TRBJ1-4; 7 nucleotides match TRBD1. The CDR3 runs 15 residues. Germline V gives CDR1 SGHVS, CDR2 FNYEAQ. The trim removed 2 bases at V and 5 bases at J, leaving 5 bases unmatched. Here the CDR3 reads CASSLLSTGNEKLFF. CDR3 DNA: TGTGCCAGCAGCTTACTATCGACAGGGAATGAAAAACTGTTTTTT.

The gene calls are TRBV6-6 and TRBJ2-1; 9 bases fit TRBD2. The CDR3 extends over 14 amino acids. The V gene's germline CDR1 is MNHNY and CDR2 SVGAGI (reference sequence). J gave up 7 bases and V 6 bases, and 7 bases lay outside the gene matches. In DNA, the CDR3 is TGTGCCAGCAGCTACCTGAGCGGGGGGAATGAGCAGTTCTTC. Translation: CASSYLSGGNEQFF.

The V and J genes are TRBV4-1 and TRBJ2-2, with TRBD2 matching 9 bases. Looked up from germline, CDR1 is MGHRA and CDR2 is YSYEKL. The CDR3 is 15 residues long. Trimming cost V 8 bases and J 4 bases; bases outside gene matches: 8. The CDR3 here is CASRGAGGLTGELFF. The CDR3 DNA sequence: TGCGCCAGCCGAGGAGCGGGGGGCCTCACCGGGGAGCTGTTTTTT.

CDR3 sequence reads: CAISAQGIAGYTF. In nucleotides, the CDR3 is TGTGCCATCTCGGCCCAGGGGATCGCGGGCTACACCTTC. V gene TRBV10-3 combines with J gene TRBJ1-2; a weak D match, TRBD1 (6 bases). Germline loops: CDR1 ENHRY, CDR2 SYGVKD. With 8 bases removed from V and 8 bases from J, the gap between germline ends came to 18 bases. CDR3 length equals 13 residues.

CDR3 loop: CASRRGSADTQYF. CDR3 coding DNA: TGTGCCAGCAGAAGGGGGAGCGCAGATACGCAGTATTTT. The chain employs TRBV6-5 and TRBJ2-3, with D perhaps matching TRBD1 (6 bases). The V gene's germline CDR1 is MNHEY and CDR2 SVGAGI. V was trimmed by 6 bases and J by 4 bases, leaving 11 bases between them. The length of the CDR3 is 13 residues.